Included here is one T cell receptor (beta chain) sequence, with context. As yet, its antigen is unknown. The sample is drawn from a study of CD8+ T cells in alopecia areata. As for the study in general: For the treated group, dosing was oral tofacitinib at 5 to 10 mg twice daily.

Extraction and reverse transcription of RNA yielded cDNA as the sequencing template. Assay: immunoSEQ multiplex PCR; the TCRdb copy retains only in-frame clones and omits some. The sample holds about 180,000 clones, 53% seen once. Germline CDR1 is SNHLY and CDR2 is FYNNEI. The CDR3 has 15 amino acids. V dropped 8 bases and J dropped 2; count of bases not matched to a gene: 7. Broader study findings: Normal skin contains resident alphabeta T cells, and these are also sequenced in scalp samples.

The treatment: oral pan-JAK inhibitor, 5-10 mg twice daily. The clonotype was recovered from a human donor with alopecia areata. The chain joins TRBV2 to TRBJ2-1; 9 nucleotides match TRBD1. The sample here was CD8+ T cells sorted from blood, taken at week 24, from a patient treated with tofacitinib. Here the CDR3 DNA reads TGTGCCAGCGCCCACCGGGACAGGGCCTACAATGAGCAGTTCTTC. Its translation is CASAHRDRAYNEQFF.